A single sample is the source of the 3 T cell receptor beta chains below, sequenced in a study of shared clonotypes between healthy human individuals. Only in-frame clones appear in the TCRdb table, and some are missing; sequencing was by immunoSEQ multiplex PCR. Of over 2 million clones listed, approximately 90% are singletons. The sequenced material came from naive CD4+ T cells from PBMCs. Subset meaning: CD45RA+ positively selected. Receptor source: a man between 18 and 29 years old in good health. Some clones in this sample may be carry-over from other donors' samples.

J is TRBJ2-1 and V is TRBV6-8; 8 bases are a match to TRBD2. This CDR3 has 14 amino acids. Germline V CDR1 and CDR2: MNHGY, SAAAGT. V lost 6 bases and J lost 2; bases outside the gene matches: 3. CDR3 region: CASSGTSAYNEQFF. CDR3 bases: TGTGCCAGCAGCGGGACTAGTGCCTACAATGAGCAGTTCTTC.

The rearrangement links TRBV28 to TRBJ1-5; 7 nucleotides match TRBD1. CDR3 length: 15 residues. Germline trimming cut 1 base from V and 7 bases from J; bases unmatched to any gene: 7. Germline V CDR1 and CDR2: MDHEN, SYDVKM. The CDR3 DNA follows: TGTGCCAGCAGTTTATCCTACAGGGGCGGGCAGCCCCAGCATTTT. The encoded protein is CASSLSYRGGQPQHF.

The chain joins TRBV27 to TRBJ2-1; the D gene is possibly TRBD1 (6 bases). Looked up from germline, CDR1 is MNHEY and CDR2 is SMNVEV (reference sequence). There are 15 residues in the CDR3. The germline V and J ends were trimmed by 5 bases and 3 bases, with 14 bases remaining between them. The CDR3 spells CASSERTAFYNEQFF. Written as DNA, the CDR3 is TGTGCCAGCAGTGAAAGGACAGCCTTCTACAATGAGCAGTTCTTC.